The next 22 T cell receptor beta chains were all read from a single sample in a study of beta chain features in type 1 diabetes listed by TCRdb under 2018. Libraries were built with the immunoSEQ multiplex PCR assay. The entire isolated RNA was reverse transcribed using the High Capacity cDNA Reverse Transcription Kit, and thus expressed TCRB transcripts were sequenced. TCRdb retrieved this table from immuneACCESS and kept in-frame rearrangements only. Not all clones are present; in checked studies, unresolved V genes account for under half, and no reason is known for the remainder. Here the sample has around 300,000 clones; roughly 9.6% occur a single time. Around 0.015% of the sample is held by the ten biggest clonotypes. The sequenced sample consisted of naive CD4+ T cells from blood. Per the publication, the cell subset or site label means: true naive CD4+ T cells. Every receptor here comes from a woman aged 25-40 years in good health.

This clone was seen only a few times. The V and J genes are TRBV30 and TRBJ2-1; the D is unclear. The CDR3 is made up of 12 amino acids. CDR1 and CDR2 (germline): GTSNPN, SVGIG (reference sequence). V was pared by 5 bases and J by 7 bases, with 12 bases between. Here the CDR3 DNA reads TGTGCCTGGGGAACTAATCAAAATGAGCAGTTCTTC. Encoded protein: CAWGTNQNEQFF.

This clone showed up just a few times. This chain uses TRBV5-4 with TRBJ1-1; tentative D call: TRBD1 (6 bases). The CDR3 is 15 residues long. Trimming took 4 bases from V and 0 from J, leaving 13 bases between them. The V gene's germline CDR1 is SGHNT and CDR2 YYREEE (reference sequence). In nucleotides, the CDR3 is TGTGCCAGCAGCGGACAGCTAAACATGAACACTGAAGCTTTCTTT. Residues: CASSGQLNMNTEAFF.

CDR3 region: CASSSRLAGPDTQYF. The CDR3, as DNA: TGTGCCAGTAGTAGTCGTCTAGCGGGCCCAGATACGCAGTATTTT. The chain combines TRBV19 with TRBJ2-3, with TRBD2 identical over 8 bases. CDR1 and CDR2 from the germline V gene are LNHDA and SQIVND (reference sequence). The V segment lost 4 bases and the J segment 4 bases; nucleotides outside the gene matches: 7. CDR3 length equals 15 residues.

The CDR3 loop reads CATRSGGLNNYGYTF. The CDR3 bases are TGTGCCACCAGATCGGGGGGCCTCAATAACTATGGCTACACCTTC. The genes are TRBV5-4 and TRBJ1-2; D perhaps matches TRBD1 (6 bases). Germline CDR1 reads SGHNT; CDR2 reads YYREEE (reference sequence). CDR3 length equals 15 residues. V was trimmed by 9 bases and J by 1 base, leaving 19 bases between them.

The chain uses TRBV7-2 and TRBJ2-3; TRBD2 matches at 8 bases. V was pared by 4 bases and J by 3 bases, with 6 bases of the junction left unmatched. The CDR3 runs to 15 residues. CDR1 is SGHTA and CDR2 is FQGNSA in the germline V gene. DNA for the CDR3: TGTGCCAGCAGCTCTCTTCTAGCGGGTACAGATACGCAGTATTTT. Translated, it gives CASSSLLAGTDTQYF.

This clone showed up just a few times. The rearrangement joins TRBV7-9 to TRBJ1-4, with D perhaps matching TRBD1 (6 bases). Germline assignment: CDR1 SEHNR and CDR2 FQNEAQ (reference sequence). Between the trimmed V and J ends, which lost 7 bases and 5 bases, there was a span of 14 bases. The CDR3 totals 14 residues. CDR3 sequence reads: CASTAGAGNEKLFF. The CDR3 region has the DNA TGTGCCAGCACCGCGGGGGCGGGAAATGAAAAACTGTTTTTT.

The rearrangement joins TRBV18 to TRBJ2-3; D gene uncertain. Germline V gives CDR1 KGHSH, CDR2 LQKENI. The germline V and J ends were trimmed by 3 bases and 7 bases, with 14 bases remaining between them. The CDR3 has 14 amino acids. CDR3 in DNA: TGTGCCAGCTCACCTAACAAACTGAGGAATACGCAGTATTTT. Translated: CASSPNKLRNTQYF.

The chain couples TRBV19 to TRBJ1-4, with 7 bases identical to TRBD1. The CDR3 is 15 residues long. The germline V gene has CDR1 LNHDA and CDR2 SQIVND (reference sequence). V was pared by 8 bases and J by 4 bases, with 10 bases of the junction left unmatched. The DNA for the CDR3 is TGTGCCAGTTCCCCCGGAAGACAGGGTAATGAAAAACTGTTTTTT. Protein product: CASSPGRQGNEKLFF. The full variable domain, with the rest looked up from reference TRBV19 and TRBJ1-4, is DGGITQSPKYLFRKEGQNVTLSCEQNLNHDAMYWYRQDPGQGLRLIYYSQIVNDFQKGDIAEGYSVSREKKESFPLTVTSAQKNPTAFYLCASSPGRQGNEKLFFGSGTQLSVL.

The V and J genes are TRBV12-5 and TRBJ2-7; the D is unclear. Germline lookup yields CDR1 LGHNT and CDR2 FRNRAP. The V and J ends lost 7 bases and 5 bases respectively, with 9 bases between them. This CDR3 comprises 11 residues. The CDR3 DNA follows: TGTGCTAGTGACTCGAATAACGAGCAGTACTTC. Protein product: CASDSNNEQYF.

This clone was detected only a few times. This sequence joins TRBV18 and TRBJ1-1; 9 bases match TRBD1. The CDR3 extends over 16 amino acids. The J segment lost 0 bases and the V segment lost 3 bases, leaving 5 bases of the junction unmatched. Germline CDR1 KGHSH, CDR2 LQKENI. This CDR3 is CASSPGTGMMNTEAFF. The CDR3 DNA sequence: TGTGCCAGCTCACCCGGGACAGGGATGATGAACACTGAAGCTTTCTTT. Full variable domain (outside the CDR3, taken from reference TRBV18 and TRBJ1-1): NAGVMQNPRHLVRRRGQEARLRCSPMKGHSHVYWYRQLPEEGLKFMVYLQKENIIDESGMPKERFSAEFPKEGPSILRIQQVVRGDSAAYFCASSPGTGMMNTEAFFGQGTRLTVV.

The chain has TRBV7-2 and TRBJ1-2; 9 positions match TRBD1. CDR1 and CDR2 (germline): SGHTA, FQGNSA. The CDR3 totals 14 residues. With 5 bases clipped from V and 2 bases from J, the junction kept 3 bases outside the gene matches. The CDR3 bases are TGTGCCAGCAGCGGGACAGGGTCCAACTATGGCTACACCTTC. It translates to CASSGTGSNYGYTF. The entire variable domain, with the rest obtained from reference TRBV7-2 and TRBJ1-2, is as follows: GAGVSQSPSNKVTEKGKDVELRCDPISGHTALYWYRQSLGQGLEFLIYFQGNSAPDKSGLPSDRFSAERTGGSVSTLTIQRTQQEDSAVYLCASSGTGSNYGYTFGSGTRLTVV.

The chain carries TRBV5-4 and TRBJ2-1; possibly TRBD1 for D (6 bases). Trimming left V 4 bases short and J 5 bases short, with 10 bases between. Germline loops: CDR1 SGHNT, CDR2 YYREEE (reference sequence). The CDR3 length is 13 residues. CDR3 DNA sequence: TGTGCCAGCAGCCCGGACAGTAACAATGAGCAGTTCTTC. Its protein product is CASSPDSNNEQFF.

This CDR3 is CASSPGASRQGPYNEQFF. The DNA for the CDR3 is TGTGCCAGCAGTCCCGGGGCCTCGCGACAGGGTCCCTACAATGAGCAGTTCTTC. The V gene is TRBV9, the J gene TRBJ2-1; 7 positions agree with TRBD1. Germline V gene data show CDR1 as SGDLS and CDR2 as YYNGEE. The CDR3 totals 18 residues. After removal of 5 bases from V and 2 bases from J, the junction contained 16 bases not matched to a gene.

This clone has just a few counts. The chain has TRBV21-1 and TRBJ1-4; the table names TRBD1, a call not compared with the DNA. TRBV21-1 is given as a pseudogene. The CDR3 loop spans 17 amino acids. The CDR3, as DNA: TGTGCCACTGATAAGGGACAGGGGGCATTGAGAAACCGAAAACTGTTTTTT. It codes for CATDKGQGALRNRKLFF.

V usage is TRBV30 and J usage is TRBJ2-5, with 9 bases aligning to TRBD1. CDR1 and CDR2 from the germline V gene are GTSNPN and SVGIG (reference sequence). This CDR3 is built from 14 residues. With 1 base clipped from V and 6 bases from J, the junction kept 6 bases outside the gene matches. The CDR3 sequence: CAWSGGQGTKTQYF. The CDR3 bases are TGTGCCTGGAGTGGGGGACAGGGTACGAAGACCCAGTACTTC.

In its sample, this clone was seen a few times. The chain is built from TRBV28 and TRBJ2-4; 8 bases align to TRBD2. Trimming took 2 bases from V and 9 from J; bases not matched to a gene: 9. The CDR3 length is 15 residues. The V gene's germline CDR1 is MDHEN and CDR2 SYDVKM. This chain's CDR3 is CASSLAGTRRTIQYF. In DNA form, the CDR3 reads TGTGCCAGCAGTTTAGCGGGGACTAGACGGACCATTCAGTACTTC.

This clone has more than one count but fewer than ten. This rearrangement joins TRBV2 to TRBJ2-1; the match to TRBD1 covers 11 bases. With 11 bases clipped from V and 6 bases from J, the junction kept 6 bases outside the gene matches. This CDR3 contains 13 residues. Germline CDR1 SNHLY, CDR2 FYNNEI. Written as DNA, the CDR3 is TGTGCCGGCGGGACAGGGGGTGGCAATGAGCAGTTCTTC. Translated: CAGGTGGGNEQFF. The full variable domain, with the rest looked up from reference TRBV2 and TRBJ2-1, is EPEVTQTPSHQVTQMGQEVILRCVPISNHLYFYWYRQILGQKVEFLVSFYNNEISEKSEIFDDQFSVERPDGSNFTLKIRSTKLEDSAMYFCAGGTGGGNEQFFGPGTRLTVL.

This chain connects TRBV18 to TRBJ1-4, with D unresolved. V was shortened by 4 bases and J by 0 bases, with 6 bases between the two germline ends. CDR1 is KGHSH and CDR2 is LQKENI in the germline V gene. The CDR3 runs to 14 residues. The CDR3 spells CASSLSATNEKLFF. DNA for the CDR3: TGTGCCAGCTCACTCTCCGCAACTAATGAAAAACTGTTTTTT.

V and J are TRBV7-9 and TRBJ1-2; D remains unclear. The CDR3 has 12 residues. Germline V gene sequence: CDR1 SEHNR, CDR2 FQNEAQ (reference sequence). The germline V and J ends were trimmed by 4 bases and 5 bases, with 8 bases remaining between them. This CDR3 reads CASSSGSYGYTF. The CDR3 DNA sequence: TGTGCCAGCAGCTCCGGGTCTTATGGCTACACCTTC. Full variable domain (missing parts from reference TRBV7-9 and TRBJ1-2): DTGVSQNPRHKITKRGQNVTFRCDPISEHNRLYWYRQTLGQGPEFLTYFQNEAQLEKSRLLSDRFSAERPKGSFSTLEIQRTEQGDSAMYLCASSSGSYGYTFGSGTRLTVV.

The rearrangement joins TRBV6-5 to TRBJ2-7; 7 bases fit TRBD1. The germline gives CDR1 MNHEY, CDR2 SVGAGI. V shed 0 bases, J shed 5 bases, and the junction held 7 bases outside the gene matches. The length of the CDR3 is 15 residues. CDR3 sequence reads: CASSYSRQGYDEQYF. The CDR3 DNA reads as TGTGCCAGCAGTTACTCTAGACAGGGATATGACGAGCAGTACTTC.

This clone was seen only a few times. The chain employs TRBV5-4 and TRBJ2-1, with 8 bases matching TRBD2. J was trimmed by 4 bases and V by 0 bases; bases with no gene match: 6. The CDR3 is made up of 16 amino acids. CDR1 and CDR2 from the germline V gene are SGHNT and YYREEE (reference sequence). This chain's CDR3 is CASSLGSGSTYNEQFF. The CDR3, as DNA: TGTGCCAGCAGCTTGGGGAGCGGGAGTACTTACAATGAGCAGTTCTTC.

V gene TRBV6-5 combines with J gene TRBJ1-4; 8 nucleotides agree with TRBD1. Germline assignment: CDR1 MNHEY and CDR2 SVGAGI. The ends lost 6 bases at V and 8 bases at J; junction bases unmatched: 11. CDR3 length: 15 residues. The CDR3 loop is CASSANRQGSEKLFF. CDR3 sequence (DNA): TGTGCCAGCAGCGCTAACCGACAGGGGAGCGAAAAACTGTTTTTT.